A selection of T cell receptor beta chains follows, all from one sample in a study of human T cells and chemical hapten exposure. TCRdb reanalysed the RACE reads using MiXCR and keeps one entry per CDR3 protein. Seen here are some 120,000 distinct CDR3 sequences, around 8.2% observed once, and the top ten hold under 2%. The sample comprised whole blood. The receptors come from a male donor in good health. Some clones in this sample may be carry-over from other donors' samples. CDR3s include the opening cysteine and the closing phenylalanine or tryptophan. A D gene is named only where the DNA matches it firmly. Size tells how often a clone was seen (once, few, many) or the class of an expanded clone, and some rows leave it out.

clone size	D gene	J gene	V gene	CDR3 protein	CDR3 DNA
NA	NA	TRBJ2-3	TRBV11-2	CASSPADTQYF	TGTGCCAGCAGCCCCGCGGATACGCAGTATTTT
few	NA	TRBJ2-1	TRBV7-9	CASSDPQGYLTYNEQFF	TGTGCCAGCAGCGATCCACAGGGCTACCTAACCTACAATGAGCAGTTCTTC
few	TRBD1	TRBJ1-1	TRBV2	CASSVRQGSKAFF	TGTGCCAGCAGTGTCCGACAGGGGAGCAAAGCTTTCTTT
few	TRBD1	TRBJ2-7	TRBV5-1	CASSLGGTGVQYEQYF	TGCGCCAGCAGCTTGGGTGGGACAGGGGTTCAATACGAGCAGTACTTC
few	TRBD1	TRBJ1-2	TRBV18	CASSPSPPGQGRLNYGYTF	TGTGCCAGCTCACCCTCACCCCCAGGACAGGGCCGCCTTAACTATGGCTACACCTTC
NA	NA	TRBJ2-3	TRBV7-9	CASSPAGDTQYF	TGTGCCAGCAGCCCAGCAGGAGATACGCAGTATTTT
few	NA	TRBJ1-1	TRBV4-1	CASSRPTSNTEAFF	TGCGCCAGCAGCCGGCCTACATCGAACACTGAAGCTTTCTTT
NA	NA	TRBJ1-1	TRBV3-1	CASSPPVQNTEAFF	TGTGCCAGCAGCCCTCCGGTACAGAACACTGAAGCTTTCTTT
many	NA	TRBJ2-5	TRBV7-4	CASSLRAGNQETQYF	TGTGCCAGCAGCTTAAGGGCGGGTAATCAAGAGACCCAGTACTTC
many	NA	TRBJ2-7	TRBV25-1	CASSAEYEQYF	TGTGCCAGCAGTGCGGAGTACGAGCAGTACTTC
many	NA	TRBJ1-5	TRBV7-9	CASSLPGGREPQHF	TGTGCCAGCAGCTTGCCTGGGGGGCGTGAGCCCCAGCATTTT
many	TRBD1	TRBJ2-7	TRBV29-1	CSVENRGDYEQYF	TGCAGCGTTGAGAACAGGGGGGACTACGAGCAGTACTTC
many	NA	TRBJ1-1	TRBV4-2	CASSQDQQFSEAFF	TGTGCCAGCAGCCAAGATCAACAGTTCTCTGAAGCTTTCTTT
NA	NA	TRBJ1-3	TRBV20-1	CSARKGVGNTIYF	TGCAGTGCTAGAAAAGGGGTTGGAAACACCATATATTTT
many	NA	TRBJ1-1	TRBV3-1	CASSQEGEAFF	TGTGCCAGCAGCCAAGAGGGGGAAGCTTTCTTT
NA	NA	TRBJ2-1	TRBV2	CASSEKGYNEQFF	TGTGCCAGCAGTGAAAAGGGATACAATGAGCAGTTCTTC
few	NA	TRBJ2-5	TRBV6-2/TRBV6-3	CASSFPGVETQYF	TGTGCCAGCAGTTTCCCAGGGGTAGAGACCCAGTACTTC
NA	TRBD1	TRBJ2-1	TRBV5-1	CASSVEDRMTYNEQFF	TGCGCCAGCAGCGTAGAGGACAGGATGACCTACAATGAGCAGTTCTTC
NA	NA	TRBJ2-2	TRBV5-1	CASSLLQDTGELFF	TGCGCCAGCAGCTTGTTACAGGACACCGGGGAGCTGTTTTTT
NA	TRBD1	TRBJ2-4	TRBV19	CASSRRQGAKNIQYF	TGTGCCAGTAGTAGAAGACAGGGGGCTAAAAACATTCAGTACTTC
NA	TRBD2	TRBJ2-7	TRBV3-1	CASSQGLAGDLEQYF	TGTGCCAGCAGCCAAGGACTAGCGGGAGATCTCGAGCAGTACTTC
few	NA	TRBJ1-1	TRBV30	CAWSWLGPGKAFF	TGTGCCTGGAGTTGGCTAGGTCCGGGGAAAGCTTTCTTT
many	TRBD2	TRBJ2-3	TRBV6-1	CASLLAGVTDTQYF	TGTGCCAGTCTACTAGCGGGGGTCACAGATACGCAGTATTTT
NA	NA	TRBJ2-3	TRBV23-1	CASSQSVAPDTQYF	TGCGCCAGCAGTCAATCGGTAGCTCCAGATACGCAGTATTTT
NA	NA	TRBJ1-1	TRBV15	CATSRPFHGGDTEAFF	TGTGCCACCAGCAGACCCTTCCACGGGGGCGACACTGAAGCTTTCTTT
NA	NA	TRBJ2-7	TRBV3-1	CASSQDLGSEQYF	TGTGCCAGCAGCCAAGACTTAGGGAGCGAGCAGTACTTC
many	NA	TRBJ2-7	TRBV20-1	CSAGRTTGYEQYF	TGCAGTGCTGGGCGGACTACGGGATACGAGCAGTACTTC
NA	TRBD1	TRBJ2-5	TRBV7-8	CASSLALTGGSETQYF	TGTGCCAGCAGCTTAGCGCTTACAGGGGGCTCGGAGACCCAGTACTTC
few	NA	TRBJ2-7	TRBV7-7	CASSSLAKDEQYF	TGTGCCAGCAGCTCTCTAGCGAAGGACGAGCAGTACTTC